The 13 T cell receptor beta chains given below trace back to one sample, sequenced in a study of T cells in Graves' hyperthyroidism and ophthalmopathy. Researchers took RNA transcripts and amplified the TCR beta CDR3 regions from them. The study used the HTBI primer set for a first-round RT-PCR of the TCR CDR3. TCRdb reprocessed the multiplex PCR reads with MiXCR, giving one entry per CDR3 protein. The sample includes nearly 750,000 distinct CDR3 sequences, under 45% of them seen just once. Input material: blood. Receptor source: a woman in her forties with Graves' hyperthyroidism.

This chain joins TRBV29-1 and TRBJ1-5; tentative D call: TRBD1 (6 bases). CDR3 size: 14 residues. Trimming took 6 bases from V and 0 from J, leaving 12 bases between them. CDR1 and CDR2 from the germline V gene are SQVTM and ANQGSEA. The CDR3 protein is CSVVTGNSNQPQHF. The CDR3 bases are TGCAGCGTAGTGACAGGTAATAGCAATCAGCCCCAGCATTTT.

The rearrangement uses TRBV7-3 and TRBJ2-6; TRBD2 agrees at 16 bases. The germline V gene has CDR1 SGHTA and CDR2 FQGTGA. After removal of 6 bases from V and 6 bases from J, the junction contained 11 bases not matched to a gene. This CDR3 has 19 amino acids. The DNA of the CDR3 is TGTGCCAGCAGTTCTCCGGGACTAGCGGGAGGGGCTGAGGCCAACGTCCTGACTTTC. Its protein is CASSSPGLAGGAEANVLTF.

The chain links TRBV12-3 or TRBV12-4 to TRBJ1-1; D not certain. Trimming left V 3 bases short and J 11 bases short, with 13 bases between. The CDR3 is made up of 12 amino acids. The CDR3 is CASSFPSGFAFF. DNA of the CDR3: TGTGCCAGCAGTTTTCCTTCCGGTTTTGCTTTCTTT.

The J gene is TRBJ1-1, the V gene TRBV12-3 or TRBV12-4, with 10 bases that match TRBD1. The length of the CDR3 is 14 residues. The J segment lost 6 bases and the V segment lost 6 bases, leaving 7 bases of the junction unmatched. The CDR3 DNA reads TGTGCCAGCAGCTTGACAGGGGGCCTCGCTGAAGCTTTCTTT. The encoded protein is CASSLTGGLAEAFF.

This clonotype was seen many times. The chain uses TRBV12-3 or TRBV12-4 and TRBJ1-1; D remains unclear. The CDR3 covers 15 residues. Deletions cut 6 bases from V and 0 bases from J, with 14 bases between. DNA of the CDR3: TGTGCCAGCAGCACCATTGGCGGGATGAACACTGAAGCTTTCTTT. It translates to CASSTIGGMNTEAFF.

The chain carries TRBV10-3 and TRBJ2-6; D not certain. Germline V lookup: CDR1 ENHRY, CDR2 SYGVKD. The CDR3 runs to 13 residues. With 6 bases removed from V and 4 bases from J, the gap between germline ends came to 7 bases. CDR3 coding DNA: TGTGCCATCAGGAAACAGGGGGCCAACGTCCTGACTTTC. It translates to CAIRKQGANVLTF.

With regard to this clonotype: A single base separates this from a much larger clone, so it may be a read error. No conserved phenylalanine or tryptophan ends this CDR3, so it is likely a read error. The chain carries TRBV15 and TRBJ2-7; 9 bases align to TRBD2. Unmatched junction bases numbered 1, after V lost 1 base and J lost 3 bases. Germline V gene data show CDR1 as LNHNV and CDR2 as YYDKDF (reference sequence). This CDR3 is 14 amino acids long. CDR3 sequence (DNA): TGTGCCACCAGCAGAGGGACTAGCGTCTACGAGCAGTACCTC. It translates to CATSRGTSVYEQYL.

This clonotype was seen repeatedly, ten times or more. DNA of the CDR3: TGCAGCGTTGCGAAATCTAATGAAAAACTGTTTTTT. Residues: CSVAKSNEKLFF. The chain has TRBV29-1 and TRBJ1-4; D uncertain. V was cut by 4 bases and J by 3 bases, with 6 bases left in between. CDR3 length: 12 residues. Germline V lookup: CDR1 SQVTM, CDR2 ANQGSEA.

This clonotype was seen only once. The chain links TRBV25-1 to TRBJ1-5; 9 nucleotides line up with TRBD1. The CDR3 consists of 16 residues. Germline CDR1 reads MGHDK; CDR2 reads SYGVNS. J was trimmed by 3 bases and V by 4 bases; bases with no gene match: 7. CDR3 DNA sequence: TGTGCCAGCAGTGTCGACAGGGGGTTAATCAATCAGCCCCAGCATTTT. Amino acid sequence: CASSVDRGLINQPQHF.

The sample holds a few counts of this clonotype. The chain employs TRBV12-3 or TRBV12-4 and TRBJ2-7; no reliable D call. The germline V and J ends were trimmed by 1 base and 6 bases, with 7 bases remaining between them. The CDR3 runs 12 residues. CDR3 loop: CASSLGEAEQYF. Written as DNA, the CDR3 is TGTGCCAGCAGTTTAGGAGAGGCCGAGCAGTACTTC.

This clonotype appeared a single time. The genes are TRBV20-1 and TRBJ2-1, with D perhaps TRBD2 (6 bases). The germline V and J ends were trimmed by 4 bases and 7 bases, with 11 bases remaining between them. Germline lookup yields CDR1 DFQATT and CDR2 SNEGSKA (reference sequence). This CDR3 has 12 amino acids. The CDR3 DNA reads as TGCAGTGCTAACTTTGGGGGGAATGAGCAGTTCTTC. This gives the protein CSANFGGNEQFF.

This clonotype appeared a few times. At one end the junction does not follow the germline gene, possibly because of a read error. Written as DNA, the CDR3 is TGTGCCAGCAGCTTCCAGGGGGCCTTCTCTGGAAACACCATATATTTT. Protein sequence: CASSFQGAFSGNTIYF. The rearrangement links TRBV5-1 to TRBJ1-3, with 8 nucleotides matching TRBD1. Germline V lookup: CDR1 SGHRS, CDR2 YFSETQ. The CDR3 is 16 residues long.

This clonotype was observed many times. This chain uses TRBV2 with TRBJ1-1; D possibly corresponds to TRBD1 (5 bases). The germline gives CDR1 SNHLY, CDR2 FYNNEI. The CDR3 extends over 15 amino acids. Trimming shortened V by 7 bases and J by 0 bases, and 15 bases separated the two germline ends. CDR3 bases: TGTGCCAGCACCAACCAGCGGGGGATGAACACTGAAGCTTTCTTT. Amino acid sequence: CASTNQRGMNTEAFF.